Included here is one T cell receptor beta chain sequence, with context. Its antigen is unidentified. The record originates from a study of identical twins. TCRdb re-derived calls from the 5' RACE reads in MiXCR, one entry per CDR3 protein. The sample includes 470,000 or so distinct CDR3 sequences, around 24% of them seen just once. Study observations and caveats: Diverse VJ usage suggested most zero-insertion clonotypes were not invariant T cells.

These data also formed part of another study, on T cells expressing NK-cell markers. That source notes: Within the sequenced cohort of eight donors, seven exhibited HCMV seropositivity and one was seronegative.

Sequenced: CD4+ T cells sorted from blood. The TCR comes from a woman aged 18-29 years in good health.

The CDR3 loop is CASSVDLLEYSYNEQFF. The DNA for the CDR3 is TGTGCCAGCAGCGTAGATTTATTGGAGTACTCCTACAATGAGCAGTTCTTC. This chain links TRBV9 with TRBJ2-1; unclear D gene. CDR1 and CDR2 from the germline V gene are SGDLS and YYNGEE. This CDR3 comprises 17 residues. The V end was cut by 0 bases, the J end by 0 bases, with 13 bases between.